Each of the 18 T cell receptor beta chains below was sequenced from the same sample in a study of CD8 T cells in ankylosing spondylitis (TCRdb year 2017). Library preparation used 5' RACE. Sequencing took place on an Illumina HiSeq 2500. The public reads were quality trimmed at Q25 with fastp and then assembled into clones with MiXCR by TCRdb, keeping productive beta chains. CDR3 protein sequences are deduplicated, and each keeps its most common genes and DNA. The sample table contains 200,000 or so distinct CDR3 sequences; only one count was recorded for about 20% of them. The top ten hold about 4.3% of the sample. The material sequenced was blood, either unsorted or a sorted T cell fraction (not recorded which). Receptors originate from a male donor under 35 with ankylosing spondylitis or in good health (not recorded which). Donor details come from another sample of the same person, matched by shared clones.

This clonotype occurred many times. V is TRBV7-9 and J is TRBJ2-7; D call uncertain. Deletions cut 1 base from V and 2 bases from J, with 6 bases between. CDR3 length equals 13 residues. Germline V CDR1 and CDR2: SEHNR, FQNEAQ (reference sequence). The CDR3: CASSLDAPYEQYV. The CDR3, as DNA: TGTGCCAGCAGCTTAGATGCCCCCTACGAGCAGTACGTC.

Ten or more counts support this clonotype. The chain links TRBV6-2 or TRBV6-3 to TRBJ2-1; TRBD1 might be the D (5 bases). Between the trimmed V and J ends, which lost 2 bases and 7 bases, there was a span of 9 bases. CDR1 is MNHEY and CDR2 is SVGEGT in the germline V gene. The CDR3 has 13 residues. CDR3 residues: CASSYRQTNEQFF. The DNA of the CDR3 is TGTGCCAGCAGTTACCGACAGACAAATGAGCAGTTCTTC.

At least ten counts were recorded for this clonotype. The chain links TRBV29-1 to TRBJ2-7; 8 bases fit TRBD2. V dropped 2 bases and J dropped 4; count of bases not matched to a gene: 22. The CDR3 is 19 residues long. Germline CDR1 reads SQVTM; CDR2 reads ANQGSEA. The CDR3 is CSVEPTSVTGGPKAYEQYV. The CDR3, as DNA: TGCAGCGTTGAACCTACCAGTGTAACGGGAGGGCCTAAAGCTTACGAGCAGTACGTC.

This chain uses TRBV5-6 with TRBJ2-7, with TRBD1 matching 7 bases. Germline loops: CDR1 SGHDT, CDR2 YYEEEE. Trimming at V came to 2 bases and at J to 3 bases, leaving 11 bases not matched to a gene. This CDR3 is built from 16 residues. CDR3 bases: TGTGCCAGCAGCTTCCTGGTTGACAGGGCAGACTACGAGCAGTACGTC. Translated, it gives CASSFLVDRADYEQYV.

This clonotype has at least ten counts. The chain uses TRBV5-1 and TRBJ2-2; TRBD2 is a possible D gene (5 bases). Germline CDR1 reads SGHRS; CDR2 reads YFSETQ. The CDR3 totals 18 residues. V gave up 7 bases and J gave up 3 bases, with 25 bases separating them. CDR3: CASVEGLKTSSDTGELFF. CDR3 sequence (DNA): TGCGCCAGCGTGGAAGGTCTAAAAACTAGTTCTGACACCGGGGAGCTGTTTTTT.

This rearrangement joins TRBV6-2 or TRBV6-3 to TRBJ2-5; 9 bases match TRBD2. CDR1 MNHEY and CDR2 SVGEGT come from the germline V gene. This CDR3 comprises 13 residues. The trim removed 5 bases at V and 9 bases at J, leaving 7 bases unmatched. This chain's CDR3 is CASSDIAGAPQYF. DNA for the CDR3: TGTGCCAGCAGTGACATAGCGGGAGCGCCCCAGTACTTC.

There are many counts of this clonotype. The chain uses TRBV6-1 and TRBJ2-5; tentative D call: TRBD2 (5 bases). Trimming took 5 bases from V and 4 from J, leaving 14 bases between them. The CDR3 is 14 amino acids. Germline loops: CDR1 MNHNS, CDR2 SASEGT. The CDR3 DNA sequence: TGTGCCAGCAGTACGGTAGGGAGCCTAGAGACCCAGTACTTC. Its protein is CASSTVGSLETQYF.

The chain is built from TRBV6-2 or TRBV6-3 and TRBJ2-1; 9 nucleotides agree with TRBD2. The CDR3 runs 17 residues. Germline values: CDR1 MNHEY, CDR2 SVGEGT. V lost 6 bases to trimming and J lost 10 bases; unmatched junction nucleotides: 19. The CDR3 here is CASRVGSSGTLVGEQFF. CDR3 DNA sequence: TGTGCCAGCAGAGTTGGGTCTAGCGGGACCCTAGTAGGGGAGCAGTTCTTC.

A few counts support this clonotype. Relative to the germline gene, one junction end is altered; a read error may explain this. The V call is TRBV5-1, the J call TRBJ2-2; D is unclear. The CDR3 runs to 15 residues. Germline loops: CDR1 SGHRS, CDR2 YFSETQ. In DNA, the CDR3 is TGCGCCAGCAGCTACACGGAGAGGAACCCCGGGGAGCTGTTTTTT. Its translation is CASSYTERNPGELFF.

This clonotype occurred many times. The chain carries TRBV11-3 and TRBJ1-2, with 7 positions matching TRBD1. Germline lookup yields CDR1 SGHNT and CDR2 YENEEA. The V gene end was trimmed by 4 bases and the J gene end by 4 bases; junction bases not matched to a gene: 6. The CDR3 is 14 amino acids. CDR3 nucleotides: TGTGCCAGCAGCTCCGGGACAGAACGCTATGGCTACACCTTC. Translating it yields CASSSGTERYGYTF.

V gene TRBV18 combines with J gene TRBJ2-7, with TRBD2 matching over 10 bases. Germline lookup yields CDR1 KGHSH and CDR2 LQKENI. With V trimmed by 2 bases and J by 13 bases, 26 bases remained unmatched. CDR3 length: 19 residues. The DNA for the CDR3 is TGTGCCAGCTCACCAGTGGCGGCTAGCGGGAGTTCTCCTTCCGGTATGATCTACTTC. It encodes CASSPVAASGSSPSGMIYF.

The chain joins TRBV29-1 to TRBJ2-5, with D tentatively TRBD1 (6 bases). This CDR3 has 13 amino acids. Trimming took off 5 bases at V and 5 bases at J, with 15 bases between the two ends. Germline V gene lookup returns CDR1 SQVTM and CDR2 ANQGSEA. The CDR3 here is CSVKNGRGETQYF. The CDR3 bases are TGCAGCGTTAAAAATGGCAGGGGCGAGACCCAGTACTTC.

The genes are TRBV4-3 and TRBJ2-7; weak D call: TRBD1 (6 bases). Trimming removed 0 bases from V and 2 bases from J, with 11 bases in between. CDR1 LGHNA and CDR2 YSLEER come from the germline V gene. This CDR3 has 15 amino acids. The CDR3 spells CASSQEGRGAYEQYF. The CDR3 region has the DNA TGCGCCAGCAGCCAAGAGGGCAGGGGAGCCTACGAGCAGTACTTC.

This clonotype was seen more than once but under ten times. V usage is TRBV4-2 and J usage is TRBJ2-1, with 15 bases fitting TRBD2. The germline V gene encodes CDR1 LGHNA and CDR2 YNFKEQ. V gave up 4 bases and J gave up 9 bases; unmatched junction bases: 7. This CDR3 is 16 amino acids long. CDR3 residues: CASSPPGTSGRSEQFF. CDR3 in DNA: TGTGCCAGCAGCCCGCCCGGGACTAGCGGGAGGAGTGAGCAGTTCTTC.

This clonotype was observed at least ten times. The chain recombines TRBV7-3 with TRBJ2-7; D is undetermined. V lost 4 bases and J lost 5, with 12 bases in between. The CDR3 spans 13 residues. Germline CDR1 reads SGHTA; CDR2 reads FQGTGA. The CDR3 loop reads CASSSLGPDEQYF. DNA for the CDR3: TGTGCCAGCAGCTCCTTAGGTCCCGACGAGCAGTACTTC.

V and J are TRBV12-3 or TRBV12-4 and TRBJ2-3; the D call may be TRBD1 or TRBD2 (5 bases each). CDR3 length: 14 residues. V was shortened by 7 bases and J by 5 bases, with 16 bases between the two germline ends. CDR3 coding DNA: TGTGCCAGCACTGAGTGGGAGAGGGGAGATACGCAGTATTTT. This translates into CASTEWERGDTQYF.

This clonotype was observed many times. This sequence joins TRBV5-1 and TRBJ2-7; 7 bases line up with TRBD1. J lost 2 bases, V lost 1 base, and 3 bases had no gene match. The CDR3 loop spans 14 amino acids. From germline, CDR1 is SGHRS and CDR2 YFSETQ. This CDR3 reads CASSLSTGAYEQYF. In nucleotides, the CDR3 is TGCGCCAGCAGCTTGTCTACAGGGGCCTACGAGCAGTACTTC.

Ten or more counts support this clonotype. V is TRBV5-1 and J is TRBJ2-2, with 13 bases aligning to TRBD2. Germline CDR1 reads SGHRS; CDR2 reads YFSETQ. The CDR3 runs to 19 residues. The ends lost 0 bases at V and 6 bases at J; junction bases unmatched: 11. The CDR3 reads CASSLALEGLAGFAGELFF. The DNA of the CDR3 is TGCGCCAGCAGCTTGGCCCTAGAGGGACTAGCGGGATTCGCCGGGGAGCTGTTTTTT.